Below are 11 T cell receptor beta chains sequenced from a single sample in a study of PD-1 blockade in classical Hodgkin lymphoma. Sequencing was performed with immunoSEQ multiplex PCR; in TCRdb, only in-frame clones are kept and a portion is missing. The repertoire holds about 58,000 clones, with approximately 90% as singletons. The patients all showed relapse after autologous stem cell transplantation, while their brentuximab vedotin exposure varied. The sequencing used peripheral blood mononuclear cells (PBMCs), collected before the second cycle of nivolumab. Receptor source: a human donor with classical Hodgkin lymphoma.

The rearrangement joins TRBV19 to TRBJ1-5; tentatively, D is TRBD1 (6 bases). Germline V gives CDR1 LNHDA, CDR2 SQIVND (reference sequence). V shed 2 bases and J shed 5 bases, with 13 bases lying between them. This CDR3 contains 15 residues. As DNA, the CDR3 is TGTGCCAGTAGTATAACTCAGACAGGATATCAGCCCCAGCATTTT. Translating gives CASSITQTGYQPQHF.

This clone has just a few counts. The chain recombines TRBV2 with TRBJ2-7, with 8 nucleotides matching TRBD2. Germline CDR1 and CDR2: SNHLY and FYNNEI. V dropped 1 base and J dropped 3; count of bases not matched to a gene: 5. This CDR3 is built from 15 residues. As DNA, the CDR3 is TGTGCCAGCAGTGAAGGAGCGGGAGAATTCTACGAGCAGTACTTC. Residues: CASSEGAGEFYEQYF.

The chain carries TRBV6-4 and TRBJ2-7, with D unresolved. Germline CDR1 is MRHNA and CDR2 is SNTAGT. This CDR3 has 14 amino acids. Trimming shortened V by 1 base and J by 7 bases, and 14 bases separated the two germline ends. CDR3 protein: CASSDYYTLGEQYF. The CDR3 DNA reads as TGTGCCAGCAGTGACTACTACACGCTGGGGGAGCAGTACTTC.

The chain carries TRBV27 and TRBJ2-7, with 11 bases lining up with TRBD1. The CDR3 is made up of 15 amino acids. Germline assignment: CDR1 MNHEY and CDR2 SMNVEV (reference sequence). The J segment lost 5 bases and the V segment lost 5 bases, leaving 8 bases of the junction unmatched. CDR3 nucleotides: TGTGCCAGCAGTCCGGAGGACAGGGGGCGACACGAGCAGTACTTC. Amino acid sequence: CASSPEDRGRHEQYF.

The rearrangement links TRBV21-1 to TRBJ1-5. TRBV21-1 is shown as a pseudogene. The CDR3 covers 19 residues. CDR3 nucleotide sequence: TGTGCCAGCAGCAAATTTACGGGGGATAGGGGACATTATCATCAGCCCCAGCATTTT. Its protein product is CASSKFTGDRGHYHQPQHF.

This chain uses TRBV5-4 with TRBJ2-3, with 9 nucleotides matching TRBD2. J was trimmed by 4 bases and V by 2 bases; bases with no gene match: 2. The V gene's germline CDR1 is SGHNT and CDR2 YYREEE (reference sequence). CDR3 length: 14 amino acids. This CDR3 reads CASSFGGGADTQYF. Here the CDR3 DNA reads TGTGCCAGCAGCTTCGGCGGGGGGGCAGATACGCAGTATTTT.

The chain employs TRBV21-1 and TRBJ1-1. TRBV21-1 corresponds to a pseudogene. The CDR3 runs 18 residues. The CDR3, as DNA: TGTGCCAGCAACGAGGCGGGGCTCCCCCGGATCCTAGACACTGAAGCTTTCTTT. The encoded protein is CASNEAGLPRILDTEAFF.

The CDR3 DNA reads TGTGCCAGCAGTTTTATGGGTTACTATAATTCACCCCTCCACTTT. Encoded protein: CASSFMGYYNSPLHF. The chain couples TRBV27 to TRBJ1-6; D not certain. The CDR3 is made up of 15 amino acids. V was trimmed by 3 bases and J by 3 bases, leaving 9 bases between them. Germline V gene data show CDR1 as MNHEY and CDR2 as SMNVEV (reference sequence).

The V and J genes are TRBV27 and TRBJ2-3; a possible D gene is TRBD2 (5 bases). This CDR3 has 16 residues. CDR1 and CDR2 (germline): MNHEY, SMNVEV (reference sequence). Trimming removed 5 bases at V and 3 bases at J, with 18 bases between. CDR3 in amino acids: CASSRDFPGRTDTQYF. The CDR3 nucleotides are TGTGCCAGCAGTCGGGATTTCCCCGGGCGGACAGATACGCAGTATTTT.

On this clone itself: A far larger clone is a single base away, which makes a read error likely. CDR3 sequence (DNA): TGTGCCAGCAGCTTAGTAGGACTAGAAGCGGGCGAGCAGTACTTC. Translating gives CASSLVGLEAGEQYF. This chain connects TRBV11-2 to TRBJ2-7; 7 bases align to TRBD2. Germline V lookup: CDR1 SGHAT, CDR2 FQNNGV. The CDR3 runs to 15 residues. V was clipped by 1 base and J by 6 bases; unmatched bases: 9.

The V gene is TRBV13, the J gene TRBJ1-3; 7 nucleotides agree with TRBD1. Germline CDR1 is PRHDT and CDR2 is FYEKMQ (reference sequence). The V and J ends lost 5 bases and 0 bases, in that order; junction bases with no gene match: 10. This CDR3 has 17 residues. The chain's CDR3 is CASSADTGVASGNTIYF. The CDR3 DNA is TGTGCCAGCAGCGCCGACACAGGGGTAGCCTCTGGAAACACCATATATTTT.